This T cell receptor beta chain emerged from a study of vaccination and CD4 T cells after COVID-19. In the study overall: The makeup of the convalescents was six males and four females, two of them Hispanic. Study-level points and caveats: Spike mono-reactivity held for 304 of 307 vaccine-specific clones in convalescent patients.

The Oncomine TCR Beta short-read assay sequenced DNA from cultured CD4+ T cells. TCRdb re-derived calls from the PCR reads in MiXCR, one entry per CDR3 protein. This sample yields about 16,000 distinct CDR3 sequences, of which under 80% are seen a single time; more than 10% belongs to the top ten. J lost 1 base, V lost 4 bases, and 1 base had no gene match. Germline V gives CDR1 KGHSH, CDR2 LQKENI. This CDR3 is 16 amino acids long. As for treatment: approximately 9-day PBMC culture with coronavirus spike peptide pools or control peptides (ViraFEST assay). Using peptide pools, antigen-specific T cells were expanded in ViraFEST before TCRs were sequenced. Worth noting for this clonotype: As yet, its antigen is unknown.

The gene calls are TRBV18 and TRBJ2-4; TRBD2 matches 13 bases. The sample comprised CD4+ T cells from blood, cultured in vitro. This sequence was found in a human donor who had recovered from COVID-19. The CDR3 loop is CASSQTSGGAKNIQYF. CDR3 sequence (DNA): TGTGCCAGCTCACAGACTAGCGGGGGGGCCAAAAACATTCAGTACTTC.